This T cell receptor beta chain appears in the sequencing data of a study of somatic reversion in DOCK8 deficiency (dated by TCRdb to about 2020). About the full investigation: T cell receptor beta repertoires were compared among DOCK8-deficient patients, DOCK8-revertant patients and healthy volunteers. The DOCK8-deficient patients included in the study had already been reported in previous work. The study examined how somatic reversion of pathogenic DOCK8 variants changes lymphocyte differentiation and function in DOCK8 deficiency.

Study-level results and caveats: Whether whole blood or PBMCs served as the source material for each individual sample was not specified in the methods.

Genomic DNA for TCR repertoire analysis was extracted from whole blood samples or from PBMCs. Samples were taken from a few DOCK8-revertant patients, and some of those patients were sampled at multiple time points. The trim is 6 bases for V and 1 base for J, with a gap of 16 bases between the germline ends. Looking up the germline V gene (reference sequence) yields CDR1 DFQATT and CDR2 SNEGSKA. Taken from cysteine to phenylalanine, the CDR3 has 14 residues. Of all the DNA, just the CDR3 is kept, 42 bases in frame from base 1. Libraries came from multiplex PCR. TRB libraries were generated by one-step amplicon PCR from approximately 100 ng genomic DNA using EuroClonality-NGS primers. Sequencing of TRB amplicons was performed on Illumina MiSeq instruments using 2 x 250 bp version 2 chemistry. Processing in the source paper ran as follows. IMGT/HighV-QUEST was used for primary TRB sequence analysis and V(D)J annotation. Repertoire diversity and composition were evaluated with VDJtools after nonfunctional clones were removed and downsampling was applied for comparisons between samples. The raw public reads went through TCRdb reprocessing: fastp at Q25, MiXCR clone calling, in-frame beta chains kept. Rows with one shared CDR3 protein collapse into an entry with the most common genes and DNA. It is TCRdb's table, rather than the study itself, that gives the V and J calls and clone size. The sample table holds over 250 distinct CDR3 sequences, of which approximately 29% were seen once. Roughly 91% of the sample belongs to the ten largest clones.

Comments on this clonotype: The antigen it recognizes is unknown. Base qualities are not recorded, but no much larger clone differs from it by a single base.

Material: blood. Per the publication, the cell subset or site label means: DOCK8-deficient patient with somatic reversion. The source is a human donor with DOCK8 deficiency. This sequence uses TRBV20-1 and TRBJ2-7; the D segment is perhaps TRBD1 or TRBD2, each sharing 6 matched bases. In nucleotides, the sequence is TGCAGTGCCCGGGGGCAGGGGTCTTCCTACGAGCAGTACTTC. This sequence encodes CSARGQGSSYEQYF.